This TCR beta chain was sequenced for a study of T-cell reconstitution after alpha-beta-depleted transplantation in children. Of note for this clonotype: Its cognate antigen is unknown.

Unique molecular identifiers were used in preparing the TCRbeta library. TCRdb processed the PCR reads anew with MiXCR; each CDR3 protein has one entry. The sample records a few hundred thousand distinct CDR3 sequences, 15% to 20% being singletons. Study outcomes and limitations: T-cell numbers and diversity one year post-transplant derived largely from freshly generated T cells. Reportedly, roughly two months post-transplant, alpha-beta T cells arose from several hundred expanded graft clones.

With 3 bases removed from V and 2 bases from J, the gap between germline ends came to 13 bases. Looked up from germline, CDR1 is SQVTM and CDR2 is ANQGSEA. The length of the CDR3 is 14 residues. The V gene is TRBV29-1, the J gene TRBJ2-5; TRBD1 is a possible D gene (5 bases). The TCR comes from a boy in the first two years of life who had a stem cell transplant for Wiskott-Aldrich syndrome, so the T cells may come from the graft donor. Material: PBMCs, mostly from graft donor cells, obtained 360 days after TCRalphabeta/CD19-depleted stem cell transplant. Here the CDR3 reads CSVEPQGEQETQYF. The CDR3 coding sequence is TGCAGCGTTGAGCCCCAGGGCGAACAAGAGACCCAGTACTTC.